The entry that follows covers one T cell receptor (beta chain) sequence. These data are taken from a study of T cells in tuberculosis. Study overall: The T cells targeted glucose monomycolate, a mycobacterial lipid, via CD1B.

No alpha-beta pairing information exists for these sequences. Profiling relied on immunoSEQ multiplex PCR, and the TCRdb table lists in-frame clones only, not all of them. The sample has 88,000 or so clones; just over 90% are singletons. This CDR3 spans 16 amino acids. V dropped 4 bases and J dropped 11; count of bases not matched to a gene: 11. CDR1 is SGHRS, CDR2 YFSETQ, per germline. Thawed, overnight-rested PBMC were stained with GMM-loaded CD1B tetramer, viability dye and anti-CD3, then sorted. The lipid loaded on the CD1B tetramers was C32 glucose monomycolate from Rhodococcus equi. Before cryopreservation, the sorted PBMC lost their CD14-expressing monocytes. Study-wide results and limits: T cells binding CD1B-GMM tetramer weakly possibly escaped the sort.

The TCR sequence derives from an adult woman with latent tuberculosis. Sequenced sample: CD1b-GMM tetramer-negative cells sorted from PBMCs. The rearrangement joins TRBV5-1 to TRBJ1-6; 11 nucleotides line up with TRBD1. This CDR3 reads CASSRKGQGATTPLHF. Here the CDR3 DNA reads TGCGCCAGCAGCAGGAAAGGACAGGGGGCTACGACACCCCTCCACTTT. Looking up the rest from reference TRBV5-1 and TRBJ1-6 gives the full variable domain: KAGVTQTPRYLIKTRGQQVTLSCSPISGHRSVSWYQQTPGQGLQFLFEYFSETQRNKGNFPGRFSGRQFSNSRSEMNVSTLELGDSALYLCASSRKGQGATTPLHFGNGTRLTVT.